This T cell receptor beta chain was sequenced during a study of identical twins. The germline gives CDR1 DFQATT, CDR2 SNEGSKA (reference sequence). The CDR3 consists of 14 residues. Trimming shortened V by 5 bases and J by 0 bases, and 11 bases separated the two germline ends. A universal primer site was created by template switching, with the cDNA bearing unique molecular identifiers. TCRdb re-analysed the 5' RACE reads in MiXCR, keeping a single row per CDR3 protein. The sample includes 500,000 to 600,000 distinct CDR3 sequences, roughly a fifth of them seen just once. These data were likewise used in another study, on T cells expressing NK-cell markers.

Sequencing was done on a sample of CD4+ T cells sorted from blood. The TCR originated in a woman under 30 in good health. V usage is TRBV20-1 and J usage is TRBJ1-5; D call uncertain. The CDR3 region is CSAPVVGSNQPQHF. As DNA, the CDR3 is TGCAGTGCTCCAGTAGTGGGTAGCAATCAGCCCCAGCATTTT.